This T cell receptor beta chain was profiled in a study of blood T cell repertoires in COVID-19. The overall study: Acute and convalescent COVID-19 specimens originated in the United States, Italy and Spain.

Under the authors' procedure: Amplification of reference gene primers was used by the study to estimate nucleated cell counts. Data came from immunoSEQ multiplex PCR; TCRdb stores just in-frame clones and leaves some out. V and J calls and clone size follow that table, whereas D and trimming were derived from the DNA. The sample consists of about 98,000 clones, around nine tenths of them appearing once. The V segment lost 5 bases and the J segment 5 bases; nucleotides outside the gene matches: 8. The CDR3 is 14 amino acids. Germline loops: CDR1 SGHNT, CDR2 YYREEE (reference sequence). The sequence derives from a man between 50 and 59 years old with acute or convalescent COVID-19. Sample: peripheral blood. This chain connects TRBV5-4 to TRBJ2-7, with TRBD2 identical over 9 bases. This chain's CDR3 is CASSARLAANEQYF. CDR3 sequence (DNA): TGTGCCAGCAGTGCCCGACTAGCGGCTAACGAGCAGTACTTC. Full variable domain (rest looked up from reference TRBV5-4 and TRBJ2-7): ETGVTQSPTHLIKTRGQQVTLRCSSQSGHNTVSWYQQALGQGPQFIFQYYREEENGRGNFPPRFSGLQFPNYSSELNVNALELDDSALYLCASSARLAANEQYFGPGTRLTVT.